Shown below are 30 T cell receptor beta chains from a single sample sequenced in a study of breast tumors, draining lymph nodes, adjacent tissues (dated by TCRdb to the mid-2010s). The library was generated by multiplex PCR. Sequencing relied on an Illumina HiSeq 2000. TCRdb trimmed public reads at Q25 via fastp, called clones via MiXCR and kept in-frame beta chains. CDR3 protein sequences are deduplicated, and each keeps its most common genes and DNA. Here the sample has about 230,000 distinct CDR3 sequences; 32% occur a single time. The ten largest account for about 1.4% of the sample. The lymph node samples were taken from the axillary draining lymph nodes of breast cancer patients. The material sequenced was axillary lymph node tissue. The receptors were gathered from a female donor with breast cancer. Some clones in this sample may be carry-over from other donors' samples.

This clonotype has just a few counts. This may be a read error: a much more frequent sequence differs by one nucleotide. This rearrangement joins TRBV6-5 to TRBJ2-7, with 7 bases fitting TRBD2. The CDR3 spans 15 residues. Germline V gives CDR1 MNHEY, CDR2 SVGAGI. The V segment lost 5 bases and the J segment 0 bases; nucleotides outside the gene matches: 7. CDR3 sequence reads: CASSHWPSGSYEQYF. For the CDR3, the DNA is TGTGCCAGCAGTCACTGGCCTAGCGGCTCCTACGAGCAGTACTTC.

The CDR3 nucleotides read TGTGCCAGCAGCTTATTTGGGGACTATAAGGGGGAAAAACTGTTTTTT. Translation gives CASSLFGDYKGEKLFF. V and J are TRBV7-9 and TRBJ1-4; a weak D match, TRBD1 (5 bases). Deletions cut 2 bases from V and 8 bases from J, with 18 bases between. The CDR3 consists of 16 residues. Germline values: CDR1 SEHNR, CDR2 FQNEAQ (reference sequence). The full variable domain, rest sourced from reference TRBV7-9 and TRBJ1-4, is DTGVSQNPRHKITKRGQNVTFRCDPISEHNRLYWYRQTLGQGPEFLTYFQNEAQLEKSRLLSDRFSAERPKGSFSTLEIQRTEQGDSAMYLCASSLFGDYKGEKLFFGSGTQLSVL.

As for this clonotype: Being one base from a much bigger clone, this may be a read error. The genes are TRBV11-3 and TRBJ1-2; D is ambiguous. CDR3 size: 15 residues. CDR1 is SGHNT and CDR2 is YENEEA in the germline V gene. The ends were cut back, 0 bases at V and 4 bases at J, with 12 bases in the middle. CDR3 nucleotides: TGTGCCAGCAGCTTAGATTGGGCAGCGGCCTATGGCTACACCTTC. Amino acid sequence: CASSLDWAAAYGYTF. Full variable domain (remainder filled in from reference TRBV11-3 and TRBJ1-2): EAGVVQSPRYKIIEKKQPVAFWCNPISGHNTLYWYLQNLGQGPELLIRYENEEAVDDSQLPKDRFSAERLKGVDSTLKIQPAELGDSAVYLCASSLDWAAAYGYTFGSGTRLTVV.

The V call is TRBV20-1, the J call TRBJ2-7; 10 nucleotides match TRBD1. The junction had 35 bases not matched to a gene; V was cut back by 6 bases and J by 3 bases. Germline loops: CDR1 DFQATT, CDR2 SNEGSKA (reference sequence). The CDR3 has 23 residues. The CDR3 sequence: CSAPGGTGVVTMATPQVNYEQYF. The CDR3 region has the DNA TGCAGTGCCCCTGGGGGGACAGGGGTGGTAACTATGGCTACACCTCAGGTCAACTACGAGCAGTACTTC.

This clonotype was picked up many times. The V and J genes are TRBV2 and TRBJ2-1, with D maybe TRBD1 (6 bases). The CDR3 is made up of 15 amino acids. V gave up 2 bases and J gave up 2 bases, with 10 bases separating them. CDR1 is SNHLY and CDR2 is FYNNEI in the germline V gene. The CDR3 protein is CASSEWQGPYNEQFF. CDR3 in DNA: TGTGCCAGCAGTGAATGGCAGGGGCCCTACAATGAGCAGTTCTTC.

The CDR3 bases are TGTGCCACCAGCAGCGTCGACAGGGGGCGCCGGGAGACCCAGTACTTC. Protein sequence: CATSSVDRGRRETQYF. The chain has TRBV15 and TRBJ2-5, with 10 bases aligning to TRBD1. The CDR3 length is 16 residues. J lost 5 bases, V lost 3 bases, and 9 bases had no gene match. Germline CDR1 LNHNV, CDR2 YYDKDF (reference sequence).

The chain carries TRBV19 and TRBJ2-1; 9 bases map to TRBD1. The CDR3 has 16 residues. V dropped 5 bases and J dropped 10; count of bases not matched to a gene: 15. Germline V gene lookup returns CDR1 LNHDA and CDR2 SQIVND (reference sequence). Here the CDR3 DNA reads TGTGCCAGTAGTGTGACAGGTGGGACAGGGTTCAGGGAGCAGTTCTTC. It encodes CASSVTGGTGFREQFF.

The CDR3 DNA reads TGTGCCAGCAGCCCCGGGACATCGAGAGGAAACACCTTC. Translated, it gives CASSPGTSRGNTF. The V and J genes are TRBV7-9 and TRBJ1-2; D might be TRBD1 (6 bases). Germline V CDR1 and CDR2: SEHNR, FQNEAQ (reference sequence). CDR3 size: 13 residues. V was clipped by 5 bases and J by 12 bases, with 19 bases between them.

This chain connects TRBV11-1 to TRBJ2-7; D tentatively reads TRBD1 or TRBD2 (5 bases each). V dropped 5 bases and J dropped 6 bases, with 20 bases sitting between them. Germline loops: CDR1 SGHAT, CDR2 FQDESV (reference sequence). The CDR3 length is 15 residues. Written as DNA, the CDR3 is TGTGCCAGCAGCAACCCGGGGCTTAGTCGAATCGAGCAGTACTTC. Encoded protein: CASSNPGLSRIEQYF.

The CDR3 reads CASSSDRGIEAFF. In DNA, the CDR3 is TGTGCCAGCAGTTCGGACAGGGGCATTGAAGCTTTCTTT. The rearrangement joins TRBV6-5 to TRBJ1-1; 9 bases are a match to TRBD1. V trimming: 4 bases; J trimming: 7 bases; junction bases outside the gene matches: 4. This CDR3 spans 13 amino acids. Germline lookup yields CDR1 MNHEY and CDR2 SVGAGI.

A word on this clonotype: Being one base from a much bigger clone, this may be a read error. This rearrangement joins TRBV6-5 to TRBJ1-6; 8 nucleotides line up with TRBD1. The CDR3 is 17 residues long. Germline CDR1 and CDR2: MNHEY and SVGAGI. The V and J ends lost 8 bases and 1 base, in that order; junction bases with no gene match: 10. CDR3 amino acids: CASGHSQGASYNSPLHF. Written as DNA, the CDR3 is TGTGCCAGCGGTCACTCGCAGGGGGCTTCCTATAATTCACCCCTCCACTTT.

This clonotype has ten or more counts. V usage is TRBV24-1 and J usage is TRBJ2-2; 12 nucleotides align to TRBD2. Germline V gene sequence: CDR1 KGHDR, CDR2 SFDVKD. The V and J ends lost 3 bases and 5 bases, in that order; junction bases with no gene match: 9. The CDR3 loop spans 18 amino acids. The CDR3 spells CATSDPPSGRAGTGELFF. The CDR3 DNA is TGTGCCACCAGTGATCCCCCTAGCGGGAGGGCCGGAACCGGGGAGCTGTTTTTT.

There are a few counts of this clonotype. One junction end disagrees with the germline gene, perhaps due to a read error. The CDR3 sequence is CASSHSRGSGNTIYF. CDR3 bases: TGTGCCAGCAGTCACTCGCGGGGATCTGGAAACACCATATATTTT. The genes are TRBV6-2 or TRBV6-3 and TRBJ1-3; no clear D gene. Germline CDR1 is MNHEY and CDR2 is SVGEGT. This CDR3 has 15 amino acids.

At least ten counts were recorded for this clonotype. The chain couples TRBV6-5 to TRBJ1-3, with a weak D call TRBD1 (5 bases). Germline CDR1 reads MNHEY; CDR2 reads SVGAGI. The CDR3 consists of 15 residues. Between the trimmed V and J ends, which lost 4 bases and 4 bases, there was a span of 14 bases. CDR3 sequence (DNA): TGTGCCAGCAGTTGGGACCGCTCTCCCGGAAACACCATATATTTT. Protein sequence: CASSWDRSPGNTIYF.

This clonotype was found many times. The rearrangement links TRBV6-2 or TRBV6-3 to TRBJ2-7, with 7 bases that match TRBD1. With V trimmed by 7 bases and J by 4 bases, 4 bases remained unmatched. Per germline, CDR1 MNHEY and CDR2 SVGEGT. The CDR3 totals 12 residues. CDR3 loop: CASTLRGYEQYF. The DNA for the CDR3 is TGTGCCAGCACTCTCAGGGGGTACGAGCAGTACTTC.

This clonotype was recorded many times. J is TRBJ2-3 and V is TRBV29-1; perhaps TRBD1 as D (5 bases). CDR1 and CDR2 from the germline V gene are SQVTM and ANQGSEA. The ends were cut back, 1 base at V and 5 bases at J, with 10 bases in the middle. This CDR3 is 13 amino acids long. This chain's CDR3 is CSVEGAGKDTQYF. The CDR3 DNA sequence: TGCAGCGTTGAAGGTGCAGGGAAAGATACGCAGTATTTT.

This clonotype came up many times. The V gene is TRBV5-4, the J gene TRBJ2-5, with D possibly being TRBD1 or TRBD2 (6 bases each). Per the germline V gene, CDR1 is SGHNT and CDR2 is YYREEE (reference sequence). There are 12 residues in the CDR3. Trimming left V 5 bases short and J 7 bases short, with 12 bases between. This CDR3 is CASSSWGATQYF. In DNA form, the CDR3 reads TGTGCCAGCAGTTCGTGGGGGGCGACCCAGTACTTC.

This sequence joins TRBV20-1 and TRBJ1-4; 9 nucleotides align to TRBD1. The CDR3 has 15 residues. From germline, CDR1 is DFQATT and CDR2 SNEGSKA (reference sequence). J lost 5 bases, V lost 4 bases, and 8 bases had no gene match. The CDR3 DNA reads as TGCAGTGCTACAGGGGGGACAGGGAAAAATGAAAAACTGTTTTTT. Translation: CSATGGTGKNEKLFF.

This clonotype was found many times. The chain is built from TRBV6-1 and TRBJ2-7; possible D gene TRBD1, 5 bases. The CDR3 is 12 residues long. V was shortened by 8 bases and J by 3 bases, with 11 bases between the two germline ends. The V gene's germline CDR1 is MNHNS and CDR2 SASEGT. For the CDR3, the DNA is TGTGCCAGCCGACAGAATCTCTACGAGCAGTACTTC. Protein: CASRQNLYEQYF.

This clonotype was detected many times. The J gene is TRBJ2-1, the V gene TRBV10-3; 9 bases are shared with TRBD2. The junction had 4 bases not matched to a gene; V was cut back by 3 bases and J by 7 bases. The CDR3 loop spans 14 amino acids. Germline CDR1 reads ENHRY; CDR2 reads SYGVKD. CDR3 sequence reads: CAISDLAGRNEQFF. CDR3 DNA sequence: TGTGCCATCAGTGACCTAGCGGGGAGGAATGAGCAGTTCTTC.

This clonotype came up many times. The V gene is TRBV6-6, the J gene TRBJ2-3; 13 bases are a match to TRBD2. J gave up 0 bases and V 6 bases, and 3 bases lay outside the gene matches. The CDR3 extends over 16 amino acids. Germline CDR1 MNHNY, CDR2 SVGAGI (reference sequence). In nucleotides, the CDR3 is TGTGCCAGCAGAGGACTAGCGGGAGCGAGCACAGATACGCAGTATTTT. It encodes CASRGLAGASTDTQYF.

In its sample, this clonotype was seen once. This rearrangement joins TRBV20-1 to TRBJ2-3; 11 positions agree with TRBD2. Per germline, CDR1 DFQATT and CDR2 SNEGSKA (reference sequence). The CDR3 loop spans 15 amino acids. J gave up 6 bases and V 6 bases, and 11 bases lay outside the gene matches. This chain's CDR3 is CSANNSGRATDTQYF. Written as DNA, the CDR3 is TGCAGTGCAAATAATAGCGGGAGGGCCACGGATACGCAGTATTTT.

For this clonotype: This may come from a read error, since a much larger clone is one base off. This chain connects TRBV12-3 or TRBV12-4 to TRBJ2-3; 7 nucleotides match TRBD2. Trimming at V came to 3 bases and at J to 7 bases, leaving 10 bases not matched to a gene. The CDR3 has 15 residues. CDR3 sequence reads: CASSFSGVVGYTQYF. DNA of the CDR3: TGTGCCAGCAGTTTCAGCGGGGTGGTAGGATATACGCAGTATTTT.

As to this clonotype: It may be a read error: a sequence one base away is much more abundant. DNA of the CDR3: TGTGCCAGTAGTATAGTCGGCCAATCAAACGTTCAGTACTTC. Its translation: CASSIVGQSNVQYF. V is TRBV19 and J is TRBJ2-4; no definite D call. Germline CDR1 and CDR2: LNHDA and SQIVND (reference sequence). CDR3 length: 14 residues.

The chain employs TRBV5-1 and TRBJ2-1, with 9 bases that match TRBD2. V gave up 4 bases and J gave up 10 bases; unmatched junction bases: 15. The germline V gene encodes CDR1 SGHRS and CDR2 YFSETQ. This CDR3 is 16 amino acids long. In nucleotides, the CDR3 is TGCGCCAGCAGCCGCACCCCCCTAGCGGGATCGGCCGAGCAGTTCTTC. Its translation is CASSRTPLAGSAEQFF.

The gene calls are TRBV6-4 and TRBJ2-6; a weak D match, TRBD2 (6 bases). With 5 bases removed from V and 0 bases from J, the gap between germline ends came to 14 bases. Germline V CDR1 and CDR2: MRHNA, SNTAGT. The CDR3 length is 17 residues. The CDR3 DNA is TGTGCCAGCAGTCAGTCGACGGAGGGCTCTGGGGCCAACGTCCTGACTTTC. It specifies CASSQSTEGSGANVLTF.

Worth noting for this clonotype: This clone may be a read error of a much larger clone one base away. The J gene is TRBJ2-1, the V gene TRBV11-2, with D unclear. CDR1 is SGHAT, CDR2 FQNNGV, per germline. V lost 2 bases and J 0 bases, leaving 11 bases between the germline ends. There are 16 residues in the CDR3. For the CDR3, the DNA is TGTGCCAGCAGCTTACACGCCAGGACCTCCTACAATGAGCAGTTCTTC. Protein sequence: CASSLHARTSYNEQFF.

In its sample, this clonotype was seen many times. J is TRBJ1-5 and V is TRBV5-6; 7 bases fit TRBD1. Germline CDR1 is SGHDT and CDR2 is YYEEEE. The CDR3 has 14 residues. The trim removed 3 bases at V and 9 bases at J, leaving 9 bases unmatched. This CDR3 is CASSWGDSAGPQHF. CDR3 bases: TGTGCCAGCAGCTGGGGGGACAGCGCGGGGCCCCAGCATTTT.

In this sample, this clonotype turned up many times. V is TRBV6-5 and J is TRBJ1-2, with TRBD1 identical over 7 bases. The CDR3 extends over 15 amino acids. The germline V gene has CDR1 MNHEY and CDR2 SVGAGI. V was pared by 4 bases and J by 0 bases, with 5 bases of the junction left unmatched. The CDR3, as DNA: TGTGCCAGCAGTTCCCGGACAGGTCCTAACTATGGCTACACCTTC. Translation: CASSSRTGPNYGYTF.

A word on this clonotype: Mismatch with germline at one junction end may stem from a read error. This chain uses TRBV7-9 with TRBJ2-5, with 11 nucleotides matching TRBD1. This CDR3 spans 16 amino acids. Per germline, CDR1 SEHNR and CDR2 FQNEAQ (reference sequence). CDR3 loop: CASSPHRTGGRETQYF. The CDR3 DNA is TGCGCCAGCAGCCCCCACCGGACAGGGGGCAGGGAGACCCAGTACTTC.